These T cell receptor beta chains were read from a single sample in a study of T cell clones after liver transplantation. Libraries were prepared by immunoSEQ multiplex PCR; TCRdb keeps only in-frame clonotypes and omits some of them. Among tens of thousands of clones listed, 70% to 75% were seen once. The input for sequencing was CD4+ T cells from blood, taken before liver transplant. Every receptor here comes from a human donor who received a liver transplant. Each CDR3 is given with its conserved first and last residue. A D gene is named only where the DNA matches it firmly. Clone size appears in some rows only: once, few, many, or a class for an expanded clone.

length: 15
size: NA
J: TRBJ1-6
V: TRBV6-5
D: NA
CDR3: CASTQGSSYNSPLHF
DNA: TGTGCCAGCACCCAGGGGAGCTCCTATAATTCACCCCTCCACTTT

length: 13
size: NA
J: TRBJ2-7
V: TRBV7-9
D: TRBD2
CDR3: CASSLPPGGKQYF
DNA: TGTGCCAGCAGCTTACCCCCGGGGGGGAAGCAGTACTTC

length: 13
size: NA
J: TRBJ2-5
V: TRBV29-1
D: NA
CDR3: CSVDGAAQETQYF
DNA: TGCAGCGTTGATGGAGCAGCCCAAGAGACCCAGTACTTC

length: 15
size: NA
J: TRBJ2-3
V: TRBV19
D: TRBD2
CDR3: CASSISSGGTDTQYF
DNA: TGTGCCAGTAGTATATCTAGCGGGGGCACAGATACGCAGTATTTT

length: 17
size: NA
J: TRBJ2-1
V: TRBV6-1
D: TRBD2
CDR3: CASSEGSGGRSYNEQFF
DNA: TGTGCCAGCAGTGAAGGTTCGGGGGGGCGGTCCTACAATGAGCAGTTCTTC

length: 12
size: NA
J: TRBJ2-2
V: TRBV30
D: NA
CDR3: CAWNLRDGELFF
DNA: TGTGCCTGGAATCTGAGGGACGGGGAGCTGTTTTTT

length: 13
size: NA
J: TRBJ1-3
V: TRBV6-5
D: NA
CDR3: CASSQQDGNTIYF
DNA: TGTGCCAGCAGTCAACAGGATGGAAACACCATATATTTT

length: 15
size: NA
J: TRBJ2-5
V: TRBV19
D: NA
CDR3: CASSINSRLQETQYF
DNA: TGTGCCAGTAGTATAAACAGTCGGCTTCAAGAGACCCAGTACTTC

length: 15
size: NA
J: TRBJ2-5
V: TRBV6-1
D: NA
CDR3: CASSEATRPQETQYF
DNA: TGTGCCAGCAGTGAAGCGACCAGGCCTCAAGAGACCCAGTACTTC

length: 17
size: NA
J: TRBJ2-2
V: TRBV18
D: TRBD1
CDR3: CASSPQTTGDDTGELFF
DNA: TGTGCCAGCTCACCACAAACGACAGGGGACGACACCGGGGAGCTGTTTTTT

length: 15
size: NA
J: TRBJ1-4
V: TRBV18
D: TRBD1
CDR3: CASSPVQGAGEKLFF
DNA: TGTGCCAGCTCACCGGTCCAGGGGGCAGGCGAAAAACTGTTTTTT

length: 14
size: NA
J: TRBJ1-5
V: TRBV7-2
D: NA
CDR3: CASSLVSLNQPQHF
DNA: TGTGCCAGCAGCTTAGTAAGCCTCAATCAGCCCCAGCATTTT

length: 17
size: NA
J: TRBJ1-1
V: TRBV5-1
D: NA
CDR3: CASSPLVGGGFNTEAFF
DNA: TGCGCCAGCAGCCCTCTGGTGGGGGGAGGGTTTAACACTGAAGCTTTCTTT

length: 15
size: NA
J: TRBJ2-1
V: TRBV9
D: TRBD1
CDR3: CASSVAQTGGVEQFF
DNA: TGTGCCAGCAGCGTAGCTCAGACAGGGGGGGTTGAGCAGTTCTTC

length: 17
size: NA
J: TRBJ1-4
V: TRBV21-1
D: NA
CDR3: CASILQFPGQDTEKLFF
DNA: TGTGCCAGCATTCTTCAATTTCCGGGACAGGATACAGAAAAACTGTTTTTT

length: 16
size: NA
J: TRBJ1-6
V: TRBV6-5
D: TRBD1
CDR3: CASSYGGTGRGSPLHF
DNA: TGTGCCAGCAGTTACGGGGGGACAGGGAGGGGTTCACCCCTCCACTTT

length: 14
size: NA
J: TRBJ2-3
V: TRBV9
D: TRBD1
CDR3: CASSVGTGADTQYF
DNA: TGTGCCAGCAGCGTAGGGACAGGGGCAGATACGCAGTATTTT

length: 14
size: many
J: TRBJ2-2
V: TRBV7-2
D: NA
CDR3: CASTLRGNTGELFF
DNA: TGTGCCAGCACCCTCCGGGGGAACACCGGGGAGCTGTTTTTT

length: 14
size: NA
J: TRBJ1-1
V: TRBV6-1
D: TRBD1
CDR3: CASSERGPNTEAFF
DNA: TGTGCCAGCAGTGAGAGGGGGCCGAACACTGAAGCTTTCTTT

length: 15
size: NA
J: TRBJ1-5
V: TRBV28
D: TRBD1
CDR3: CASTLRQGENQPQHF
DNA: TGTGCCAGCACCTTAAGACAGGGGGAAAATCAGCCCCAGCATTTT

length: 15
size: many
J: TRBJ1-2
V: TRBV29-1
D: TRBD1
CDR3: CSVQGTGRTVYGYTF
DNA: TGCAGCGTTCAGGGGACAGGGCGAACCGTCTATGGCTACACCTTC

length: 14
size: once
J: TRBJ1-1
V: TRBV11-2
D: NA
CDR3: CASSFPGGGTEAFF
DNA: TGTGCCAGCAGCTTCCCGGGAGGAGGCACTGAAGCTTTCTTT

length: 14
size: NA
J: TRBJ1-5
V: TRBV7-8
D: TRBD1
CDR3: CASSGQGRNQPQHF
DNA: TGTGCCAGCAGCGGACAGGGCCGCAATCAGCCCCAGCATTTT

length: 16
size: NA
J: TRBJ1-3
V: TRBV5-4
D: NA
CDR3: CASSPTPGKTGNTIYF
DNA: TGTGCCAGCAGCCCGACCCCAGGGAAGACTGGAAACACCATATATTTT

length: 14
size: NA
J: TRBJ1-4
V: TRBV18
D: NA
CDR3: CASSPGQDNEKLFF
DNA: TGTGCCAGCTCACCAGGGCAGGATAATGAAAAACTGTTTTTT

length: 15
size: NA
J: TRBJ1-1
V: TRBV30
D: NA
CDR3: CAWSSLDSGNTEAFF
DNA: TGTGCCTGGAGTTCCCTGGACAGCGGGAACACTGAAGCTTTCTTT

length: 16
size: few
J: TRBJ1-4
V: TRBV28
D: TRBD1
CDR3: CASSLRRQGGTEKLFF
DNA: TGTGCCAGCAGTTTACGCCGACAGGGTGGTACTGAAAAACTGTTTTTT

length: 17
size: NA
J: TRBJ1-3
V: TRBV5-4
D: TRBD1
CDR3: CASSLGRWTGAGNTIYF
DNA: TGTGCCAGCAGCTTGGGAAGGTGGACAGGTGCTGGAAACACCATATATTTT

length: 16
size: NA
J: TRBJ1-1
V: TRBV5-1
D: TRBD1
CDR3: CASSTGQGARNTEAFF
DNA: TGCGCCAGCAGCACCGGACAGGGGGCGCGGAACACTGAAGCTTTCTTT

length: 15
size: NA
J: TRBJ2-7
V: TRBV11-2
D: TRBD2
CDR3: CASSPLAGASYEQYF
DNA: TGTGCCAGCAGCCCCTTAGCGGGGGCCTCCTACGAGCAGTACTTC

length: 14
size: NA
J: TRBJ2-1
V: TRBV5-1
D: TRBD1
CDR3: CASSPGQGASEQFF
DNA: TGCGCCAGCAGCCCGGGACAGGGGGCGAGTGAGCAGTTCTTC

length: 16
size: few
J: TRBJ2-2
V: TRBV15
D: NA
CDR3: CATSREPQGGAGELFF
DNA: TGTGCCACCAGCAGAGAGCCACAGGGAGGGGCCGGGGAGCTGTTTTTT

length: 13
size: NA
J: TRBJ1-1
V: TRBV27
D: NA
CDR3: CARVQGSQTEAFF
DNA: TGTGCCAGGGTGCAGGGCAGTCAGACTGAAGCTTTCTTT

length: 14
size: NA
J: TRBJ2-2
V: TRBV18
D: NA
CDR3: CASSRQPNTGELFF
DNA: TGTGCCAGCTCTCGACAGCCGAACACCGGGGAGCTGTTTTTT

length: 15
size: NA
J: TRBJ2-5
V: TRBV10-1
D: TRBD2
CDR3: CASSVGAGEGETQYF
DNA: TGCGCCAGCAGTGTAGGAGCGGGGGAAGGAGAGACCCAGTACTTC

length: 13
size: few
J: TRBJ1-2
V: TRBV7-8
D: NA
CDR3: CASSPGTNYGYTF
DNA: TGTGCCAGCAGCCCCGGGACTAACTATGGCTACACCTTC

length: 16
size: NA
J: TRBJ2-3
V: TRBV7-9
D: TRBD2
CDR3: CASSPSGTGPTDTQYF
DNA: TGTGCCAGCAGCCCTAGCGGGACGGGGCCGACAGATACGCAGTATTTT

length: 15
size: NA
J: TRBJ2-5
V: TRBV18
D: TRBD2
CDR3: CASSPLAGGQETQYF
DNA: TGTGCCAGCTCACCGCTAGCGGGGGGGCAAGAGACCCAGTACTTC

length: 15
size: few
J: TRBJ1-1
V: TRBV18
D: NA
CDR3: CASSPFDKPNTEAFF
DNA: TGTGCCAGCTCACCATTCGACAAGCCGAACACTGAAGCTTTCTTT

length: 14
size: NA
J: TRBJ2-7
V: TRBV5-1
D: NA
CDR3: CASSLASRAYEQYF
DNA: TGCGCCAGCAGCTTGGCCAGCAGGGCATACGAGCAGTACTTC

length: 13
size: NA
J: TRBJ2-6
V: TRBV4-2
D: NA
CDR3: CASSQLGANVLTF
DNA: TGTGCCAGCAGCCAACTAGGGGCCAACGTCCTGACTTTC

length: 15
size: NA
J: TRBJ2-3
V: TRBV7-2
D: TRBD2
CDR3: CASRRPGGYTDTQYF
DNA: TGTGCCAGCAGACGACCCGGGGGGTACACAGATACGCAGTATTTT

length: 15
size: NA
J: TRBJ2-3
V: TRBV6-5
D: TRBD2
CDR3: CASRTSGGSTDTQYF
DNA: TGTGCCAGCCGGACTAGCGGGGGGAGCACAGATACGCAGTATTTT

length: 14
size: NA
J: TRBJ1-5
V: TRBV28
D: NA
CDR3: CASSRTNSNQPQHF
DNA: TGTGCCAGCAGTCGGACAAATAGCAATCAGCCCCAGCATTTT